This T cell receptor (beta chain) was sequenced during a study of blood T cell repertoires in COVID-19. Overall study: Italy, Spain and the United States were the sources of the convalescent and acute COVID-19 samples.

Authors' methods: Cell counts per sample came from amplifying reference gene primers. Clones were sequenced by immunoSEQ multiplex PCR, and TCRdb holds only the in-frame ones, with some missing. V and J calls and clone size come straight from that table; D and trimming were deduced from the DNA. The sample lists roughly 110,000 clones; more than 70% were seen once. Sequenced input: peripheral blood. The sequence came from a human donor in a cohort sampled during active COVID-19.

CDR3 DNA: TGTGCCAGCAGTTTAAAGAGGGACTGGGGCTACAATGAGCAGTTCTTC. Amino acid sequence: CASSLKRDWGYNEQFF. The V gene is TRBV28, the J gene TRBJ2-1, with a tentative D call TRBD2 (6 bases). CDR3 size: 16 residues. Trimming cost V 2 bases and J 3 bases, with 14 bases left between them. Germline V gene lookup returns CDR1 MDHEN and CDR2 SYDVKM.